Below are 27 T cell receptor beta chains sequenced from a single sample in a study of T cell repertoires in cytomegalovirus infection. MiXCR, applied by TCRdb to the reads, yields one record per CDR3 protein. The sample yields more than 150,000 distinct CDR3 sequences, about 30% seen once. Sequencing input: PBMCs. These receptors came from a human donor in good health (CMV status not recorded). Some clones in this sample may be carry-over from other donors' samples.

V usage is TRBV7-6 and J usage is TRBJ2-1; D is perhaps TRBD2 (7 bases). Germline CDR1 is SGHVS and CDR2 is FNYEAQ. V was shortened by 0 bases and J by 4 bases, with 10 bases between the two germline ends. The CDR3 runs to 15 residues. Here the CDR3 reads CASSLAGGHYNEQFF. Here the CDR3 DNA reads TGTGCCAGCAGCTTAGCGGGGGGGCATTACAATGAGCAGTTCTTC.

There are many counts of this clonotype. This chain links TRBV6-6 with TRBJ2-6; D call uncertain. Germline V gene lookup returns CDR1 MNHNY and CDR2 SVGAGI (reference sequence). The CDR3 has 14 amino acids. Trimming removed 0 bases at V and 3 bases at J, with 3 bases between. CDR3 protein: CASSYSYGANVLTF. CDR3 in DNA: TGTGCCAGCAGTTACTCTTATGGGGCCAACGTCCTGACTTTC.

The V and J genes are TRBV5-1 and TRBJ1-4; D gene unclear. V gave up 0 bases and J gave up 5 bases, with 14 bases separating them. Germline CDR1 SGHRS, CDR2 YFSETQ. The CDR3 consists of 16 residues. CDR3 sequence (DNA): TGCGCCAGCAGCTTGGAAGCTTCAACCTCAAATGAAAAACTGTTTTTT. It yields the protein CASSLEASTSNEKLFF. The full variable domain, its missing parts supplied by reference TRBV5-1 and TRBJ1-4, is KAGVTQTPRYLIKTRGQQVTLSCSPISGHRSVSWYQQTPGQGLQFLFEYFSETQRNKGNFPGRFSGRQFSNSRSEMNVSTLELGDSALYLCASSLEASTSNEKLFFGSGTQLSVL.

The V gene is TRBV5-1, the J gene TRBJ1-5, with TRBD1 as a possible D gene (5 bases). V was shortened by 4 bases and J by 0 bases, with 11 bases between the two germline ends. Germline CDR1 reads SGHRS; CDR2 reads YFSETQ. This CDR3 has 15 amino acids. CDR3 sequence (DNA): TGCGCCAGCAGCATGGGGACGGATAGCAATCAGCCCCAGCATTTT. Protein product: CASSMGTDSNQPQHF.

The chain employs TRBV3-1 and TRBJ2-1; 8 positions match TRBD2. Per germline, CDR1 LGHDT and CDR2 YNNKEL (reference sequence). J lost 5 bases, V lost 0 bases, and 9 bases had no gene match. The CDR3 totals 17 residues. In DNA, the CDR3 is TGTGCCAGCAGCCAAGATCGGGCGCGGGGGGCAGACAATGAGCAGTTCTTC. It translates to CASSQDRARGADNEQFF.

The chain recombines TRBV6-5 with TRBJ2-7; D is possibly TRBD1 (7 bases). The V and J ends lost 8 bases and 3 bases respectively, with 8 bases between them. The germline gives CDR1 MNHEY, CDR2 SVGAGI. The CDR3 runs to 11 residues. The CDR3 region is CASQGGYEQYF. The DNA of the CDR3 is TGTGCCAGCCAGGGGGGCTACGAGCAGTACTTC.

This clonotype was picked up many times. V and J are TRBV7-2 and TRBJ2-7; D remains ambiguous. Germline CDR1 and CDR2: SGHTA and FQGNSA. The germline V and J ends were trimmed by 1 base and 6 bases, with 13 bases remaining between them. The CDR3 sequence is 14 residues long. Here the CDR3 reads CASSLGGPVREQYF. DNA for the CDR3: TGTGCCAGCAGCTTAGGGGGTCCAGTCCGCGAGCAGTACTTC.

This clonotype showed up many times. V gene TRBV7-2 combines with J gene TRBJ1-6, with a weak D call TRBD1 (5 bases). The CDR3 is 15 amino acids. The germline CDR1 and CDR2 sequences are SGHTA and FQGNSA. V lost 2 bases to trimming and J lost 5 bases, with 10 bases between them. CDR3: CASSLNPGNNSPLHF. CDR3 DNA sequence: TGTGCCAGCAGCTTAAATCCAGGGAATAATTCACCCCTCCACTTT.

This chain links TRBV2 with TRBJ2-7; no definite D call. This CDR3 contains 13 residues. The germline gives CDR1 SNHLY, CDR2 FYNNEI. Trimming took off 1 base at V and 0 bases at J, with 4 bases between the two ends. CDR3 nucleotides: TGTGCCAGCAGTGAAGGCAACTCCTACGAGCAGTACTTC. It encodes CASSEGNSYEQYF.

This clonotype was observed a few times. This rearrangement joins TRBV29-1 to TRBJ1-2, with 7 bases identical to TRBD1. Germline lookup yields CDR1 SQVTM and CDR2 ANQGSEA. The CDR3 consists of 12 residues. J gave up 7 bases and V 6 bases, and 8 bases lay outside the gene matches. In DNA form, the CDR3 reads TGCAGCGTCACAGACAGGGCCGGTGGCTACACCTTC. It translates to CSVTDRAGGYTF.

The CDR3 coding sequence is TGCGCCAGCAGCCAAGATGGGTCCCCCCGGGAAGCTTTCTTT. As protein: CASSQDGSPREAFF. The rearrangement joins TRBV4-1 to TRBJ1-1; D ambiguous. This CDR3 has 14 residues. Trimming removed 0 bases from V and 8 bases from J, with 13 bases in between. CDR1 and CDR2 (germline): MGHRA, YSYEKL.

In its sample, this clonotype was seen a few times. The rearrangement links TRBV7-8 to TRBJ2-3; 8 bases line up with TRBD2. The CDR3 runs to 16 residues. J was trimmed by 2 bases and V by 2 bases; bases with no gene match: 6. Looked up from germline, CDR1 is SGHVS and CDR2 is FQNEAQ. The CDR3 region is CASSLNSGGVTDTQYF. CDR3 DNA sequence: TGTGCCAGCAGCTTAAATTCGGGGGGGGTCACAGATACGCAGTATTTT.

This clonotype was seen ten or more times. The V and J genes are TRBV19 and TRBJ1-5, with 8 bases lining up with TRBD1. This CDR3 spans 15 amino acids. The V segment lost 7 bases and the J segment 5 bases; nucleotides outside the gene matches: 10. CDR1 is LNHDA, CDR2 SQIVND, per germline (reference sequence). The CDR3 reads CASTPDRESDQPQHF. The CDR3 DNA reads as TGTGCCAGTACTCCGGACAGGGAGTCGGATCAGCCCCAGCATTTT.

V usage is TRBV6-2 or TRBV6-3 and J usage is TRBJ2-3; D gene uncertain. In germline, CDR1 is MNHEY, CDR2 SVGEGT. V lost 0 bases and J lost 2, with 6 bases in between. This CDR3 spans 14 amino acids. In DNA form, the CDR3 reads TGTGCCAGCAGTTACTCACAATACACAGATACGCAGTATTTT. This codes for CASSYSQYTDTQYF.

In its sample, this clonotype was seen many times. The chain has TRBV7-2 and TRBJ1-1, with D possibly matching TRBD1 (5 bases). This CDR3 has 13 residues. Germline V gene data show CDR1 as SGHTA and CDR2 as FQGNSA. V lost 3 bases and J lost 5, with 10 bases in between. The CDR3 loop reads CASSFDGGTEAFF. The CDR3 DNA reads TGTGCCAGCAGCTTTGACGGGGGGACTGAAGCTTTCTTT.

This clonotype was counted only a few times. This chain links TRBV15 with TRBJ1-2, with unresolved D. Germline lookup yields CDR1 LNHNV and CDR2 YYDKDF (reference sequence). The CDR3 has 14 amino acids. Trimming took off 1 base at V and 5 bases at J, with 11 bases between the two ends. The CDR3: CATSRGRDRYGYTF. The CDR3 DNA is TGTGCCACCAGCAGAGGGAGGGATAGGTATGGCTACACCTTC.

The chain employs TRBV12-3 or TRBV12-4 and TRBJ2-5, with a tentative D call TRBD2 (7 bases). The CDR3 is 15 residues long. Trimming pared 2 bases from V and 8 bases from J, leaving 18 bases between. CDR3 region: CASSLTLGRGKTQYF. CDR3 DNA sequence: TGTGCCAGCAGTTTAACTCTAGGGAGGGGGAAAACCCAGTACTTC.

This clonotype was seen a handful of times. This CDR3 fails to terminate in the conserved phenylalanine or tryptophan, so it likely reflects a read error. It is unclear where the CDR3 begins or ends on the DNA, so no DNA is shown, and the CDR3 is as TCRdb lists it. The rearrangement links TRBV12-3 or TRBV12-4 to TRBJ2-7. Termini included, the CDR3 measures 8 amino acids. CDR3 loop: CASSFFHI.

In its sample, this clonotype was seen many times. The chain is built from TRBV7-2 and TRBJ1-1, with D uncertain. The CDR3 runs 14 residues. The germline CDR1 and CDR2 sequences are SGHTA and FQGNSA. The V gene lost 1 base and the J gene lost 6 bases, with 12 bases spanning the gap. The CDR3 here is CASSLDRGGPEAFF. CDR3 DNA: TGTGCCAGCAGCTTAGATCGGGGAGGACCTGAAGCTTTCTTT.

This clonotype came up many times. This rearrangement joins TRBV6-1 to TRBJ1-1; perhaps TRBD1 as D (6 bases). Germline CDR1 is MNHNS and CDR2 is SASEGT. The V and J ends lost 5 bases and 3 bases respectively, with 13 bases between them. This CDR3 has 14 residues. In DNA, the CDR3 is TGTGCCAGCAGTCAGGGAGGGGGTCACACTGAAGCTTTCTTT. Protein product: CASSQGGGHTEAFF.

The CDR3 DNA sequence: TGTGCCAGCAGCCTCTTACGGGGGCCTAGCACAGATACGCAGTATTTT. Its translation: CASSLLRGPSTDTQYF. The rearrangement joins TRBV7-9 to TRBJ2-3; perhaps D is TRBD1 or TRBD2 (6 bases each). V was trimmed by 5 bases and J by 0 bases, leaving 15 bases between them. This CDR3 has 16 amino acids. Germline V gene data show CDR1 as SEHNR and CDR2 as FQNEAQ (reference sequence).

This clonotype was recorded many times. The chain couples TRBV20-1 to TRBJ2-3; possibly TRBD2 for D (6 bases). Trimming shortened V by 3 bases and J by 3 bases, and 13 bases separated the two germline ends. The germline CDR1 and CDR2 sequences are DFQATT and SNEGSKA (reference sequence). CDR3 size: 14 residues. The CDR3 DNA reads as TGCAGTGCTAGGGGACTCGGTATAACAGATACGCAGTATTTT. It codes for CSARGLGITDTQYF.

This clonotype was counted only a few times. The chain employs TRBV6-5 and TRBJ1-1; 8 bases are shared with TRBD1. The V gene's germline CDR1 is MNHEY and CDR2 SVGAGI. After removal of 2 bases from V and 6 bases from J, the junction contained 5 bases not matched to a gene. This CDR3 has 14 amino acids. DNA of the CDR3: TGTGCCAGCAGTTACGAAGGGACAGGATCTGAAGCTTTCTTT. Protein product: CASSYEGTGSEAFF.

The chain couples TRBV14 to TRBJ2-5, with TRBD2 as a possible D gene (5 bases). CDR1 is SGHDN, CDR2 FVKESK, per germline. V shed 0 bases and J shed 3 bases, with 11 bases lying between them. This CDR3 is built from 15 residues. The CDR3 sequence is CASSQDPVGKETQYF. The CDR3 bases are TGTGCCAGCAGCCAAGATCCCGTCGGGAAAGAGACCCAGTACTTC.

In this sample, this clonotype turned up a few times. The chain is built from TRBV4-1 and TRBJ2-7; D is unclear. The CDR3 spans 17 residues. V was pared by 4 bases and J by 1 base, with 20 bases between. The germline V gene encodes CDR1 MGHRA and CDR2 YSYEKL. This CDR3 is CASSPKSSRTTSYEQYF. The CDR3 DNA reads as TGCGCCAGCAGCCCCAAAAGCTCCAGGACCACTTCCTACGAGCAGTACTTC.

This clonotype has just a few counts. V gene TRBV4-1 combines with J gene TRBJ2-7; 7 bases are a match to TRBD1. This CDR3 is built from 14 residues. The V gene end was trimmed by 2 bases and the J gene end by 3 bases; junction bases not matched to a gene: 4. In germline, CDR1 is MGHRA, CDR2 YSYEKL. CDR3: CASSQPRQGYEQYF. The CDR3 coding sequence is TGCGCCAGCAGCCAACCGCGACAGGGCTACGAGCAGTACTTC.

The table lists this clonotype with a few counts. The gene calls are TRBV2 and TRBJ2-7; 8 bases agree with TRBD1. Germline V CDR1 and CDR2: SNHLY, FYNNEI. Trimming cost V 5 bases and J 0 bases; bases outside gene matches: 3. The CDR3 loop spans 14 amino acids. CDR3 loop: CASSPQGDSYEQYF. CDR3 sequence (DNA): TGTGCCAGCAGTCCACAGGGGGACTCCTACGAGCAGTACTTC.